This T cell receptor beta chain stems from a study of beta chain features in type 1 diabetes. Study-wide points: There was a moderate but significant shortening of TCRB CDR3s in all four CD4+ subsets of Type 1 diabetes patients. The naive, central memory and Treg TCRB repertoires showed an apparent similarity that was greater among patients than among healthy donors. cDNA sequencing could over-represent cells with high TCR expression.

Since all of the isolated RNA was reverse transcribed, expressed TCRB transcripts were what got sequenced. Data came from immunoSEQ multiplex PCR; TCRdb stores just in-frame clones and leaves some out. The sample records 300,000 to 400,000 clones, around 13% being singletons. Germline CDR1 is SGHTA and CDR2 is FQGNSA. V was pared by 1 base and J by 5 bases, with 11 bases between. The CDR3 runs 14 residues. For this clone: What it binds is not known.

This TCR came from a man aged 18 to 29 in good health. This rearrangement joins TRBV7-2 to TRBJ2-5; D perhaps matches TRBD2 (6 bases). Source material: naive CD4+ T cells from blood. CDR3 DNA sequence: TGTGCCAGCAGCTTAGTAGTTGGGGGGGAGACCCAGTACTTC. It encodes CASSLVVGGETQYF.